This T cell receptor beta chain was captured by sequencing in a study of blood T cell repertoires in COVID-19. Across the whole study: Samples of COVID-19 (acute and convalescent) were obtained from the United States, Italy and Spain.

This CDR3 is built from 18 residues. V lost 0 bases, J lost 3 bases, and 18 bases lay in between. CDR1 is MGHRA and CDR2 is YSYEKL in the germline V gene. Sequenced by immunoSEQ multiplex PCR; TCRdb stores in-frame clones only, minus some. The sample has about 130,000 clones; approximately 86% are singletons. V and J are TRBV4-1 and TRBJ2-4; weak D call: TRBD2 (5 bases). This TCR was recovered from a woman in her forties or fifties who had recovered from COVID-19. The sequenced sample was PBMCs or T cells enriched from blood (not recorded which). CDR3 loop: CASSQEYSAPKVKNIQYF. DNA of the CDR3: TGCGCCAGCAGCCAAGAGTATAGCGCCCCCAAGGTCAAAAACATTCAGTACTTC.